This T cell receptor beta chain was recorded in a study of blood T cell repertoires in COVID-19. Study-wide background: From T cells, B-cell-depleted T cells, or PBMCs came the material, which was cDNA or gDNA.

This CDR3 region has 15 residues. The V and J ends lost 4 bases and 4 bases, in that order; junction bases with no gene match: 9. From germline, CDR1 is KGHDR and CDR2 SFDVKD. Enrollment of patients from Seattle took place during active infection, with longitudinal follow-up. In the source study's methods: Estimates of nucleated cell counts were drawn from the amplification of reference gene primers. This table comes from immunoSEQ multiplex PCR, and its TCRdb copy is limited to in-frame clones, with some not included. Clone size and the V and J calls come from that table; the DNA yielded D and trimming. The sample gives roughly 350,000 clones, about nine tenths of which show up once; about 6% is in the top ten.

The chain joins TRBV24-1 to TRBJ2-7; 7 bases map to TRBD1. The sequence was collected from a woman aged 45 to 65 with COVID-19, enrolled during active disease. Material: peripheral blood. In nucleotides, the CDR3 is TGTGCCACCAGTGACCCCCGGGACAGTCCTTACGAGCAGTACTTC. Translation: CATSDPRDSPYEQYF.